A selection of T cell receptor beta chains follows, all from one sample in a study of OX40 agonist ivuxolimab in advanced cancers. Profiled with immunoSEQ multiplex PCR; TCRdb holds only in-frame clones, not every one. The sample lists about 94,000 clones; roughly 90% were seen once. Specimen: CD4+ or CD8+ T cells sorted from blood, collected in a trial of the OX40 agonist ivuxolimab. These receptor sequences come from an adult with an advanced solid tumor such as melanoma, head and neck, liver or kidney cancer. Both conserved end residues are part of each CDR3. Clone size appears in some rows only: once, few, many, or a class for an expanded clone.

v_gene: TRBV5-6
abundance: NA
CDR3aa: CASSYSGPPGGYTF

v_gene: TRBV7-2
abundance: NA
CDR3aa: CASSLVGSGQQETQYF

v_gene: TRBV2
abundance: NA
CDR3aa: CASNLLYEQYF

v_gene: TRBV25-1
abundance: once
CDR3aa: CASSEPTGQGWGEQYF

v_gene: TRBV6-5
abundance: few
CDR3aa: CASGSGQTNTEAFF

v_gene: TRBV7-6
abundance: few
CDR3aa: CASRGTNTEAFF

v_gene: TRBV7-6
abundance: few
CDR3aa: CASSLARSSNNSPLHF

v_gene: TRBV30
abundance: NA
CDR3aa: CAWDHGGNNSPLHF

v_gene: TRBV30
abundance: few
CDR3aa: CAWSPTTGNQPQHF

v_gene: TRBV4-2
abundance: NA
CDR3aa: CASSPDPGQMNTEAFF

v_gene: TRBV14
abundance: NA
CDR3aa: CASSQESGGGYTF

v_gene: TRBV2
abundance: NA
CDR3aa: CATGTFNEKLFF

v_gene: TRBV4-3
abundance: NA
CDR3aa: CASSQEQGYEQYF

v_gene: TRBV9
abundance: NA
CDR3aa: CASSVSEGSPLHF